The next 31 T cell receptor beta chains were all read from a single sample in a study of regulatory T cells in long-lasting Graves disease. Sequencing libraries for TCR beta were prepared with iRepertoire HTBI primers and Arm-PCR of CDR3 regions. MiXCR, run by TCRdb on the multiplex PCR reads, gives a single entry per CDR3 protein. Here the sample spans fewer than 450,000 distinct CDR3 sequences, more than 20% being singletons. Time point denoted: persistent/refractory GD, antithyroid drugs over 5 years with positive TRAb. Preparation of the TCR library used RNA extracted from PBMCs. The source material was peripheral blood mononuclear cells (PBMCs), sampled when the disease was refractory, from a patient treated with antithyroid drugs. These receptors came from a female donor with Graves disease.

This clonotype occurred many times. This sequence joins TRBV6-1 and TRBJ1-2; 11 bases agree with TRBD1. The CDR3 runs to 18 residues. With 3 bases clipped from V and 0 bases from J, the junction kept 9 bases outside the gene matches. Germline V CDR1 and CDR2: MNHNS, SASEGT. Here the CDR3 DNA reads TGTGCCAGCAGTGACACCCGCCCGGGACAGGGGGCTAACTATGGCTACACCTTC. This gives the protein CASSDTRPGQGANYGYTF.

This clonotype was counted ten times or more. The CDR3 here is CASRTTGERAEAFF. The CDR3 DNA follows: TGTGCCAGCAGAACGACAGGGGAACGGGCTGAAGCTTTCTTT. The J gene is TRBJ1-1, the V gene TRBV6-1; TRBD1 matches at 8 bases. Germline V gene lookup returns CDR1 MNHNS and CDR2 SASEGT. The CDR3 consists of 14 residues. Germline trimming cut 6 bases from V and 6 bases from J; bases unmatched to any gene: 9.

This clonotype was picked up a small number of times. This chain joins TRBV28 and TRBJ2-7, with 9 bases fitting TRBD1. The V gene end was trimmed by 6 bases and the J gene end by 7 bases; junction bases not matched to a gene: 19. Germline V gene sequence: CDR1 MDHEN, CDR2 SYDVKM. This CDR3 has 17 amino acids. The CDR3, as DNA: TGTGCCAGCAGCGGGACAGGGATTGCGGGACCCGTCCAGGAGCAGTACTTC. Residues: CASSGTGIAGPVQEQYF.

This clonotype was counted many times. At one end, the junction sequence differs from germline, possibly due to a read error. The J gene is TRBJ1-2, the V gene TRBV28; no clear D. Germline assignment: CDR1 MDHEN and CDR2 SYDVKM. The CDR3 runs to 18 residues. CDR3 amino acids: CASSPSRVVLGANHGYTF. The CDR3, as DNA: TGTGCCAGCAGTCCCAGCCGCGTGGTGCTAGGAGCTAACCATGGCTACACCTTC.

This chain connects TRBV18 to TRBJ1-2; weak D call: TRBD1 (5 bases). The CDR3 consists of 13 residues. Germline values: CDR1 KGHSH, CDR2 LQKENI. V lost 1 base to trimming and J lost 8 bases, with 11 bases between them. CDR3 region: CASSPRVQEGYTF. In DNA, the CDR3 is TGTGCCAGCTCACCACGAGTACAGGAGGGCTACACCTTC.

This chain links TRBV20-1 with TRBJ2-5; D possibly matches TRBD1 or TRBD2 (6 bases each). Germline CDR1 reads DFQATT; CDR2 reads SNEGSKA (reference sequence). The V end was cut by 2 bases, the J end by 5 bases, with 21 bases between. The CDR3 spans 16 residues. The CDR3: CSARPGGRGQRETQYF. As DNA, the CDR3 is TGCAGTGCTAGACCCGGGGGCCGGGGGCAGCGGGAGACCCAGTACTTC.

Ten or more counts support this clonotype. This chain uses TRBV3-1 with TRBJ1-1, with D perhaps TRBD1 (5 bases). The CDR3 consists of 15 residues. Germline values: CDR1 LGHDT, CDR2 YNNKEL (reference sequence). Between the trimmed V and J ends, which lost 4 bases and 1 base, there was a span of 13 bases. The CDR3 loop reads CASSPRGQTNTEAFF. The CDR3 DNA reads as TGTGCCAGCAGCCCTAGAGGACAAACGAACACTGAAGCTTTCTTT.

In this sample, this clonotype turned up once. A much larger clonotype is one base distant, so this may be a read error. The CDR3 protein is CASSLGQALETQCF. The CDR3, as DNA: TGTGCCAGCAGTTTGGGACAGGCCCTAGAGACCCAGTGCTTC. The genes are TRBV7-9 and TRBJ2-5; 8 nucleotides line up with TRBD1. The germline CDR1 and CDR2 sequences are SEHNR and FQNEAQ (reference sequence). This CDR3 has 14 residues.

In this sample, this clonotype turned up many times. This chain connects TRBV20-1 to TRBJ1-2; a possible D gene is TRBD1 (5 bases). Between the trimmed V and J ends, which lost 5 bases and 3 bases, there was a span of 16 bases. CDR3 size: 14 residues. The germline CDR1 and CDR2 sequences are DFQATT and SNEGSKA (reference sequence). CDR3 amino acids: CSALAPGLDYGYTF. As DNA, the CDR3 is TGCAGTGCTTTGGCCCCGGGACTGGACTATGGCTACACCTTC.

This clonotype has at least ten counts. V gene TRBV5-6 combines with J gene TRBJ1-6; D gene uncertain. In germline, CDR1 is SGHDT, CDR2 YYEEEE. The CDR3 totals 16 residues. V shed 4 bases and J shed 6 bases, with 17 bases lying between them. The CDR3 reads CASSLERTGFNSPLHF. Written as DNA, the CDR3 is TGTGCCAGCAGCCTTGAAAGGACGGGTTTTAATTCACCCCTCCACTTT. Based on the CDR3 plus reference TRBV5-6 and TRBJ1-6, the full variable domain is DAGVTQSPTHLIKTRGQQVTLRCSPKSGHDTVSWYQQALGQGPQFIFQYYEEEERQRGNFPDRFSGHQFPNYSSELNVNALLLGDSALYLCASSLERTGFNSPLHFGNGTRLTVT.

This clonotype was seen many times. V gene TRBV7-2 combines with J gene TRBJ2-7; unclear D gene. Deletions cut 1 base from V and 2 bases from J, with 9 bases between. CDR3 length: 14 amino acids. The germline gives CDR1 SGHTA, CDR2 FQGNSA. Here the CDR3 reads CASSLVIPPYEQYF. DNA for the CDR3: TGTGCCAGCAGCTTAGTTATCCCTCCCTACGAGCAGTACTTC. The full variable domain, with the rest looked up from reference TRBV7-2 and TRBJ2-7, is GAGVSQSPSNKVTEKGKDVELRCDPISGHTALYWYRQSLGQGLEFLIYFQGNSAPDKSGLPSDRFSAERTGGSVSTLTIQRTQQEDSAVYLCASSLVIPPYEQYFGPGTRLTVT.

This clonotype has more than one count but fewer than ten. The chain is built from TRBV12-3 or TRBV12-4 and TRBJ2-7; the D gene is possibly TRBD1 (6 bases). CDR3 length: 13 residues. Trimming shortened V by 5 bases and J by 5 bases, and 13 bases separated the two germline ends. The CDR3 DNA sequence: TGTGCCAGCAGTCTCCTACAGGGCCACGAGCAGTACTTC. Its protein is CASSLLQGHEQYF.

The rearrangement joins TRBV27 to TRBJ2-7; the D gene is possibly TRBD2 (5 bases). The germline V and J ends were trimmed by 5 bases and 4 bases, with 12 bases remaining between them. This CDR3 region has 13 residues. Germline V gene lookup returns CDR1 MNHEY and CDR2 SMNVEV (reference sequence). The CDR3 here is CASSIRGWYEQYF. CDR3 nucleotide sequence: TGTGCCAGCAGTATCCGGGGTTGGTACGAGCAGTACTTC.

The rearrangement links TRBV29-1 to TRBJ2-7; D may be TRBD2 (6 bases). The V gene's germline CDR1 is SQVTM and CDR2 ANQGSEA. The CDR3 runs to 13 residues. Between the trimmed V and J ends, which lost 6 bases and 2 bases, there was a span of 14 bases. CDR3 residues: CSVSGGAAYEQYF. Written as DNA, the CDR3 is TGCAGCGTCAGCGGAGGGGCAGCCTACGAGCAGTACTTC.

The chain uses TRBV3-1 and TRBJ1-6; 7 bases fit TRBD1. CDR1 LGHDT and CDR2 YNNKEL come from the germline V gene (reference sequence). The V segment lost 4 bases and the J segment 5 bases; nucleotides outside the gene matches: 8. The CDR3 totals 16 residues. The CDR3 sequence is CASSPRQGRDNSPLHF. The CDR3 nucleotides are TGTGCCAGCAGCCCGCGACAGGGAAGGGATAATTCACCCCTCCACTTT.

This clonotype showed up many times. The chain is built from TRBV2 and TRBJ1-1; possible D gene TRBD1, 5 bases. This CDR3 is 12 amino acids long. Germline loops: CDR1 SNHLY, CDR2 FYNNEI. Trimming stripped 6 bases from V and 8 bases from J, with 13 bases between. The CDR3 DNA is TGTGCCAGCAGGGACACGGGGAGGGAAGCTTTCTTT. Protein product: CASRDTGREAFF. The full variable domain, in which reference TRBV2 and TRBJ1-1 provide the parts outside the CDR3, is EPEVTQTPSHQVTQMGQEVILRCVPISNHLYFYWYRQILGQKVEFLVSFYNNEISEKSEIFDDQFSVERPDGSNFTLKIRSTKLEDSAMYFCASRDTGREAFFGQGTRLTVV.

This sequence joins TRBV10-3 and TRBJ2-2; the D gene is possibly TRBD1 (5 bases). With 5 bases removed from V and 15 bases from J, the gap between germline ends came to 13 bases. This CDR3 has 11 amino acids. CDR1 and CDR2 from the germline V gene are ENHRY and SYGVKD. CDR3 residues: CAISQADRLFF. CDR3 coding DNA: TGTGCCATCAGTCAGGCTGACAGATTGTTTTTT.

In its sample, this clonotype was seen many times. The chain combines TRBV7-2 with TRBJ1-4; D is uncertain. The CDR3 consists of 13 residues. V was trimmed by 1 base and J by 8 bases, leaving 8 bases between them. The germline V gene has CDR1 SGHTA and CDR2 FQGNSA. DNA of the CDR3: TGTGCCAGCAGCTTAGTGGTCGGAGAAAAACTGTTTTTT. Its protein is CASSLVVGEKLFF.

This clonotype has at least ten counts. The V and J genes are TRBV15 and TRBJ1-1, with D perhaps matching TRBD1 (5 bases). V gave up 1 base and J gave up 0 bases, with 15 bases separating them. Looked up from germline, CDR1 is LNHNV and CDR2 is YYDKDF (reference sequence). The CDR3 spans 17 residues. This CDR3 reads CATSRVENRYLNTEAFF. The DNA of the CDR3 is TGTGCCACCAGCAGAGTGGAAAACAGGTACTTGAACACTGAAGCTTTCTTT.

There are many counts of this clonotype. V is TRBV6-5 and J is TRBJ1-2, with 12 bases lining up with TRBD1. The germline V gene has CDR1 MNHEY and CDR2 SVGAGI. V shed 4 bases, J shed 2 bases, and the junction held 5 bases outside the gene matches. This CDR3 spans 16 amino acids. The CDR3 spells CASSSLGTGGNYGYTF. DNA of the CDR3: TGTGCCAGCAGTTCACTGGGGACAGGGGGCAACTATGGCTACACCTTC.

This sequence joins TRBV5-1 and TRBJ2-7; possibly TRBD1 for D (5 bases). The CDR3 length is 14 residues. Germline assignment: CDR1 SGHRS and CDR2 YFSETQ. The ends were cut back, 3 bases at V and 2 bases at J, with 12 bases in the middle. CDR3 loop: CASSSSLGPYEQYF. The CDR3 DNA is TGCGCCAGCAGCTCGAGTTTGGGGCCCTACGAGCAGTACTTC.

This clonotype was detected only a few times. The gene calls are TRBV30 and TRBJ1-5; 8 nucleotides align to TRBD1. J lost 4 bases, V lost 5 bases, and 7 bases had no gene match. Germline loops: CDR1 GTSNPN, CDR2 SVGIG (reference sequence). This CDR3 contains 14 residues. Here the CDR3 reads CAWGVGQGNQPQHF. The CDR3 DNA follows: TGTGCCTGGGGGGTAGGACAGGGAAATCAGCCCCAGCATTTT.

This clonotype was counted ten times or more. V gene TRBV12-3 or TRBV12-4 combines with J gene TRBJ1-2; 8 bases fit TRBD1. Trimming cost V 3 bases and J 8 bases; bases outside gene matches: 11. This CDR3 has 15 amino acids. CDR3 coding DNA: TGTGCCAGCAGTTTCTTTCAGGGGGCGACGGGCGGCTACACCTTC. Translated, it gives CASSFFQGATGGYTF.

This clonotype has a handful of counts. A clone one base away is much larger, so this may be a read error. The rearrangement uses TRBV2 and TRBJ1-1, with a tentative D call TRBD1 (6 bases). The CDR3 sequence is 16 residues long. Germline V lookup: CDR1 SNHLY, CDR2 FYNNEI. The V gene lost 2 bases and the J gene lost 0 bases, with 13 bases spanning the gap. As DNA, the CDR3 is TGTGCCAGCAGTGAATCTCGGCAGGGGATGAACACTGAAGCTTTCTTT. It encodes CASSESRQGMNTEAFF.

This clonotype came up many times. This chain links TRBV2 with TRBJ1-2; D unclear. Trimming removed 3 bases from V and 2 bases from J, with 10 bases in between. This CDR3 is built from 14 residues. The germline V gene encodes CDR1 SNHLY and CDR2 FYNNEI. The CDR3: CASSDSARNYGYTF. CDR3 sequence (DNA): TGTGCCAGCAGTGACTCGGCCAGGAACTATGGCTACACCTTC.

This clonotype showed up just once. This may arise from a read error, as a much more abundant clone is one base away. The chain joins TRBV7-2 to TRBJ2-4, with 9 bases aligning to TRBD2. This CDR3 region has 15 residues. V dropped 4 bases and J dropped 13; count of bases not matched to a gene: 14. CDR1 and CDR2 (germline): SGHTA, FQGNSA. Written as DNA, the CDR3 is TGTGCCAGCAGCTCAGCGCAGGCGGGAGGGCGAGAGCAGTACTTC. As protein: CASSSAQAGGREQYF.

In this sample, this clonotype turned up many times. CDR3 sequence (DNA): TGTGCCACCTCGCGTTCGAACACCGGGGAGCTGTTTTTT. This encodes CATSRSNTGELFF. The V call is TRBV13, the J call TRBJ2-2; D gene ambiguous. V shed 10 bases and J shed 0 bases, with 9 bases lying between them. The CDR3 length is 13 residues. Germline V gene lookup returns CDR1 PRHDT and CDR2 FYEKMQ (reference sequence).

The V and J genes are TRBV7-2 and TRBJ1-3; no definite D call. Trimming left V 4 bases short and J 0 bases short, with 10 bases between. The CDR3 spans 15 residues. The germline gives CDR1 SGHTA, CDR2 FQGNSA. In DNA form, the CDR3 reads TGTGCCAGCAGCTCCCCGGCAGACTCTGGAAACACCATATATTTT. Its protein is CASSSPADSGNTIYF.

This clonotype has just a few counts. The V gene is TRBV7-2, the J gene TRBJ2-7, with D possibly TRBD2 on 6 matching bases. V lost 3 bases to trimming and J lost 5 bases, with 8 bases between them. CDR1 is SGHTA and CDR2 is FQGNSA in the germline V gene. The CDR3 contains 12 residues. The CDR3 DNA sequence: TGTGCCAGCAGCTTTACGGGGGACGAGCAGTACTTC. This translates into CASSFTGDEQYF.

This clonotype appeared a few times. This rearrangement joins TRBV7-2 to TRBJ1-1, with unresolved D. V gave up 2 bases and J gave up 6 bases, with 19 bases separating them. This CDR3 is 16 amino acids long. The germline V gene has CDR1 SGHTA and CDR2 FQGNSA. The CDR3 bases are TGTGCCAGCAGCTTAAACGGGCAGTGGGGAATTGCTGAAGCTTTCTTT. Its translation is CASSLNGQWGIAEAFF.

The chain joins TRBV9 to TRBJ1-2, with D maybe TRBD1 (5 bases). This CDR3 has 17 amino acids. The germline V gene has CDR1 SGDLS and CDR2 YYNGEE. V lost 2 bases, J lost 0 bases, and 17 bases lay in between. CDR3 sequence: CASSVTGGGPSNYGYTF. In DNA, the CDR3 is TGTGCCAGCAGCGTGACCGGGGGAGGCCCGTCTAACTATGGCTACACCTTC. Filled out from reference TRBV9 and TRBJ1-2, the complete variable domain reads DSGVTQTPKHLITATGQRVTLRCSPRSGDLSVYWYQQSLDQGLQFLIQYYNGEERAKGNILERFSAQQFPDLHSELNLSSLELGDSALYFCASSVTGGGPSNYGYTFGSGTRLTVV.